The 3 T cell receptor beta chains reported below all come from one sample, sequenced in a study of radiotherapy plus CTLA-4 blockade in lung cancer. Using immunoSEQ multiplex PCR, the repertoire was profiled, and TCRdb retains in-frame clones only, with some absent. The data show fewer than 50,000 clones, roughly 63% seen once. The input for sequencing was peripheral blood, taken from a patient treated with radiotherapy plus ipilimumab. The receptors were gathered from a human donor with non-small cell lung cancer who had a partial response to radiotherapy plus ipilimumab.

The genes are TRBV29-1 and TRBJ2-3; D unclear. In germline, CDR1 is SQVTM, CDR2 ANQGSEA. The germline V and J ends were trimmed by 3 bases and 0 bases, with 4 bases remaining between them. The CDR3 spans 12 residues. Here the CDR3 DNA reads TGCAGCGTTGAGAGAAGCACAGATACGCAGTATTTT. It codes for CSVERSTDTQYF.

On this clone: Other DNA sequences in the same sample also yield this CDR3. This chain connects TRBV6-1 to TRBJ1-2, with D maybe TRBD1 (6 bases). With 1 base removed from V and 1 base from J, the gap between germline ends came to 22 bases. The CDR3 contains 19 residues. The germline V gene has CDR1 MNHNS and CDR2 SASEGT. The DNA for the CDR3 is TGTGCCAGCAGTGAAGGTTTATACAGGGAAGCCTTAGTTAACTATGGCTACACCTTC. This codes for CASSEGLYREALVNYGYTF.

This clone turned up a few times. This sequence joins TRBV6-5 and TRBJ1-3; a possible D gene is TRBD1 (6 bases). Germline V gives CDR1 MNHEY, CDR2 SVGAGI. This CDR3 comprises 13 residues. Trimming took off 5 bases at V and 5 bases at J, with 10 bases between the two ends. As DNA, the CDR3 is TGTGCCAGCAGTCGGGACACTCGAAACACCATATATTTT. This encodes CASSRDTRNTIYF.